This T cell receptor (beta chain) derives from a study of blood T cell repertoires in COVID-19. About the study: The United States, Italy and Spain were the sources of the acute and convalescent COVID-19 samples. In each case, the material was cDNA or gDNA derived from T cells, B-cell-depleted T cells, or PBMCs.

There are 13 residues in the CDR3. From germline, CDR1 is SGHTA and CDR2 FQGNSA. V was pared by 3 bases and J by 4 bases, with 9 bases between. This clone showed up just a few times. Authors' methods: The assay estimated nucleated cells by amplifying reference gene primers. Only in-frame clones appear in the TCRdb table, and some are missing; sequencing was by immunoSEQ multiplex PCR. V and J calls and clone size follow that table, whereas D and trimming were derived from the DNA. The repertoire holds about 90,000 clones, with 75% to 90% as singletons. The sequencing input was peripheral blood. The clonotype was recovered from a man aged 80 or over with acute or convalescent COVID-19. This chain links TRBV7-2 with TRBJ1-2, with D hard to call. As DNA, the CDR3 is TGTGCCAGCAGCTTGCAACCTATCTATGGCTACACCTTC. This translates into CASSLQPIYGYTF.